A single TCR beta chain is shown here with its context. This CDR3 is built from 13 residues. Germline CDR1 and CDR2: SQVTM and ANQGSEA. V was trimmed by 7 bases and J by 9 bases, leaving 19 bases between them. Extractions gave at least 5.5 micrograms of total RNA per sample. Then a second PCR, running roughly 6 to 12 cycles, was carried out with a sample-barcoded 5' primer and a J-beta primer mix. Every molecule of cDNA carried a tag from a template-switch adaptor with 12 random nucleotides. MiXCR, run by TCRdb on the 5' RACE reads, gives a single entry per CDR3 protein. The data contain 650,000 to 950,000 distinct CDR3 sequences, more than 40% of them singletons. This record belongs to a study of blood T cells in healthy people across ages. Study at large: About one barcoded beta molecule per two T cells was captured by template switching.

The material sequenced was blood. This receptor was taken from a man aged 55 to 70 in good health. This chain connects TRBV29-1 to TRBJ1-5, with D possibly matching TRBD1 (5 bases). The CDR3 sequence: CSAEVDLQGPQHF. The CDR3 coding sequence is TGCAGCGCCGAGGTCGACCTTCAGGGGCCCCAGCATTTT. Combining the CDR3 with reference TRBV29-1 and TRBJ1-5 gives the whole variable domain SAVISQKPSRDICQRGTSLTIQCQVDSQVTMMFWYRQQPGQSLTLIATANQGSEATYESGFVIDKFPISRPNLTFSTLTVSNMSPEDSSIYLCSAEVDLQGPQHFGDGTRLSIL.